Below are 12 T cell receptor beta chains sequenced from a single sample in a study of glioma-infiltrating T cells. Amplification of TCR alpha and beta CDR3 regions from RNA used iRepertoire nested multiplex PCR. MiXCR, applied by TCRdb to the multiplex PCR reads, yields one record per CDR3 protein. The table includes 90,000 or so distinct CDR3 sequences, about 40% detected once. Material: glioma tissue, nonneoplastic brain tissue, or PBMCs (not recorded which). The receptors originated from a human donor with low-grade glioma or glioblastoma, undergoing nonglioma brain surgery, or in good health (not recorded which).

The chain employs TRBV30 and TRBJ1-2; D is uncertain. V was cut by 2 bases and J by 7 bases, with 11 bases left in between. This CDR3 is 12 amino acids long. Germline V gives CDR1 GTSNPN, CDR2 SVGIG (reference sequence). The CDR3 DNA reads TGTGCCTGGAGTCCTATAAAGGGTGGCTACACCTTC. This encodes CAWSPIKGGYTF.

CDR3 DNA sequence: TGTGCCAGTAGTACCTCAGGACAGGGGAGGTTAAATACGCAGTATTTT. This gives the protein CASSTSGQGRLNTQYF. The rearrangement joins TRBV19 to TRBJ2-3; TRBD1 matches 9 bases. Germline assignment: CDR1 LNHDA and CDR2 SQIVND (reference sequence). V lost 4 bases and J lost 7; bases outside the gene matches: 12. This CDR3 has 16 amino acids.

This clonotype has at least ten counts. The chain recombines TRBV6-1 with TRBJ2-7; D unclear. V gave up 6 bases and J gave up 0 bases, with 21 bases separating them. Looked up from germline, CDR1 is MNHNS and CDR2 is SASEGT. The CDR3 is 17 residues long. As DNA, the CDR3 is TGTGCCAGCAGCCCCTTGGGCTGGGCAAGCAGCTCCTACGAGCAGTACTTC. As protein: CASSPLGWASSSYEQYF.

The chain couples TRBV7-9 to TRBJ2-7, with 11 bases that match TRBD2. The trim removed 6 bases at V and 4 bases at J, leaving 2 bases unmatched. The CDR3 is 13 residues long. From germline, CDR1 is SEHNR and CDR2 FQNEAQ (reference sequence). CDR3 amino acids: CASSLAGGYEQYF. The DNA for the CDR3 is TGTGCCAGCAGTCTAGCGGGGGGATACGAGCAGTACTTC.

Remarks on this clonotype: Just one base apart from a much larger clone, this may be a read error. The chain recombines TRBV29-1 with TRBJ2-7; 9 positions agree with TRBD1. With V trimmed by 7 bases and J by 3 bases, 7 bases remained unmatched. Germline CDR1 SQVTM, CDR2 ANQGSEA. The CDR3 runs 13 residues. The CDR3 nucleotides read TGCAGCGGGGGGACAGGGAAGAGCTACGAGCAGTACTTC. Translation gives CSGGTGKSYEQYF.

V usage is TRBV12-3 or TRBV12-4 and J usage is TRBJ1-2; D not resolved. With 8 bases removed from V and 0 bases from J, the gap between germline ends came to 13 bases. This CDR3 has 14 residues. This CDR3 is CASVLLLANYGYTF. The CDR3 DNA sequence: TGTGCCAGCGTTCTCTTGCTAGCTAACTATGGCTACACCTTC.

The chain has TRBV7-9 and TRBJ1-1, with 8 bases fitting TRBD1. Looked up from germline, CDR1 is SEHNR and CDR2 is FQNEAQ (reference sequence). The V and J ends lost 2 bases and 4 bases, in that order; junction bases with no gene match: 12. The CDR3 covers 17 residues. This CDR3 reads CASSLRPQTGVSTEAFF. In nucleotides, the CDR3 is TGTGCCAGCAGCTTACGCCCCCAGACAGGGGTGAGCACTGAAGCTTTCTTT.

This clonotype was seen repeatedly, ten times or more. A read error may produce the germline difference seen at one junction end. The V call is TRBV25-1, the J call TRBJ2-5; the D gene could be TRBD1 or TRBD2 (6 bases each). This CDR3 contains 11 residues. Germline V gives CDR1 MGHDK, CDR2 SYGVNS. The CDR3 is CASERGDNLRF. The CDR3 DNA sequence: TGTGCCAGCGAGAGGGGGGACAATTTACGCTTC. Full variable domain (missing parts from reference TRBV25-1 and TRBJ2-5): EADIYQTPRYLVIGTGKKITLECSQTMGHDKMYWYQQDPGMELHLIHYSYGVNSTEKGDLSSESTVSRIRTEHFPLTLESARPSHTSQYLCASERGDNLRFGPGTRLLVL.

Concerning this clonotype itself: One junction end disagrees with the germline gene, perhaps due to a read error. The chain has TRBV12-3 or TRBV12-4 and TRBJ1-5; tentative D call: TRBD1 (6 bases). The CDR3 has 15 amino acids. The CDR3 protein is CASSFVTGRNRPQHF. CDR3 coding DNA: TGTGCCAGCAGTTTCGTGACAGGAAGAAATCGGCCCCAGCATTTT.

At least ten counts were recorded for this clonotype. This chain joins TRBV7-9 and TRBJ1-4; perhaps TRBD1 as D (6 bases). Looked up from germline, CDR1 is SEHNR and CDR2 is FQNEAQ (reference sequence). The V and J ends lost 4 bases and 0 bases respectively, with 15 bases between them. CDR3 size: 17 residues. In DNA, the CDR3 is TGTGCCAGCAGCTCCCCCCTACAGGGCGCAACTAATGAAAAACTGTTTTTT. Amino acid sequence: CASSSPLQGATNEKLFF.

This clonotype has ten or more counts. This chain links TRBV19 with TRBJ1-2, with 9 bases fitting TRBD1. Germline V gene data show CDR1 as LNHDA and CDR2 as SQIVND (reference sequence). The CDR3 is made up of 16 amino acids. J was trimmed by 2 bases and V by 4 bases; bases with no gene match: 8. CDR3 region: CASSTQVTGGNYGYTF. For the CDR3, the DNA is TGTGCCAGTAGTACTCAAGTAACAGGGGGCAACTATGGCTACACCTTC.

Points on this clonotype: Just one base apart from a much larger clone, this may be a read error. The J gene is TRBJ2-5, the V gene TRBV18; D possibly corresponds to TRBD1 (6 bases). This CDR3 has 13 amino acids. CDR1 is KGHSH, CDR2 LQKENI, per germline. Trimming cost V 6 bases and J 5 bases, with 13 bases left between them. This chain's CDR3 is CASSWTVFETQYF. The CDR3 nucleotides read TGTGCCAGCTCTTGGACAGTGTTCGAGACCCAGTACTTC.